This TCR beta chain was captured in a study of OX40 agonist ivuxolimab in advanced cancers. As for the study more broadly: Ivuxolimab, which targeted the costimulatory receptor OX40 (CD134), was an agonistic, fully human IgG2 monoclonal antibody. Patients were allowed to have had prior anti-PD-1, anti-PD-L1 or anti-CTLA-4 therapy, and roughly two fifths of the dose-escalation patients had been treated with checkpoint inhibitors. In the dose-escalation cohort, over 65% of patients were male, and the mean age was approximately 60 years, with a range of about 23 to 90. Intravenous ivuxolimab was administered to patients every 2 weeks at six dose levels: 0.01, 0.1, 0.3, 1.5, 3 and 10 mg/kg. The paper describes the monotherapy dose-escalation part (N = 52 patients) of the phase I trial of ivuxolimab. Of the approximately 54 patients in dose escalation, about 20 had hepatocellular carcinoma, some 15 had melanoma, 9 had renal cell carcinoma and 9 had head and neck cancer. Partial responses occurred in three dose-escalation patients: two with cutaneous melanoma and one with hepatocellular carcinoma. The point of sequencing TCRbeta in the periphery was to test whether ivuxolimab changed TCR sequence diversity and drove clonal T-cell expansion.

The trial excluded patients who had a history of autoimmune disease or who were on systemic immunosuppression. Peripheral blood for TCR sequencing was drawn from every dose cohort at baseline, at cycle 4 day 1 and at cycle 7 day 1. The samples were drawn from a first-in-human, open-label, multicenter phase I dose-escalation trial of ivuxolimab. Adults with locally advanced or metastatic melanoma, renal cell carcinoma, hepatocellular carcinoma or head and neck squamous cell carcinoma were enrolled in the trial. Before TCR sequencing, CD4+ and CD8+ T cells were separately sorted from peripheral blood. From its cysteine to its phenylalanine, the CDR3 spans 12 amino acids. Kept here is only the CDR3 DNA, which spans 36 bases and is read in frame from base 1. Based on the germline V gene, the CDR1 and CDR2 sequences are MDHEN and SYDVKM. A distance of 11 bases separates the germline ends of V and J, which lose 4 bases and 8 bases respectively.

Genomic DNA was extracted from sorted cells for sequencing of the TCRbeta CDR3 region. The immunoSEQ Assay was used for sequencing of TCRbeta CDR3 regions. Drawn from immuneACCESS, this table holds only the in-frame rearrangements with V and J called that TCRdb kept. Clones are partly lost; checked studies trace under half to an unresolved V gene and leave the rest unexplained. In this sample the table shows about 54,000 clones, 70% to 90% of which occur a single time. Of the sample, more than 1% is held by the ten largest clones. This clone was detected only once. The target of this receptor is not known. Base qualities were left out, and no much larger clone turns up one base away. The full study reports these points: Which antigens the clonally expanded peripheral T cells were specific for was not determined. At doses of 0.1 to 3.0 mg/kg, clonal expansion of both CD4+ and CD8+ T cells in blood was seen between baseline and week 6. In the 0.1-3.0 mg/kg groups, partial responders were among the patients with the lowest normalized peripheral clonal expansion, particularly in CD8+ T cells. On average, CD8+ T cells showed more expanded clones than CD4+ T cells after ivuxolimab. Low levels of normalized T-cell clonal expansion were also seen in some nonresponding patients.

The sample in question was CD4+ or CD8+ T cells sorted from blood, obtained in a trial of the OX40 agonist ivuxolimab. Here the chain combines TRBV28 and TRBJ1-2; TRBD1 could be the D gene, as 5 bases match. The clonotype comes from an adult with an advanced solid tumor such as melanoma, head and neck, liver or kidney cancer. The DNA reads as follows: TGTGCCAGCAGTTCGACAGATCGGGGCTACACCTTC. This codes for CASSSTDRGYTF.